What follows are 22 T cell receptor beta chains derived from one specimen sequenced in a study of blood T cell repertoires in COVID-19. Clones were read by immunoSEQ multiplex PCR, and TCRdb kept only the in-frame ones, dropping some. The data show some 360,000 clones, with 89% seen just once and 3.9% held by the top ten. Sequences were obtained from peripheral blood. The receptors shown here come from a woman aged 55 to 70 with COVID-19, enrolled during active disease.

This chain joins TRBV5-1 and TRBJ2-5, with 10 bases fitting TRBD2. Trimming took 0 bases from V and 5 from J; bases not matched to a gene: 1. Germline V gives CDR1 SGHRS, CDR2 YFSETQ. The CDR3 has 14 residues. The CDR3 spells CASSLVLAGETQYF. The CDR3 nucleotides read TGCGCCAGCAGCTTGGTACTAGCGGGGGAGACCCAGTACTTC.

This clone was seen a few times. The chain recombines TRBV15 with TRBJ1-6, with a weak D call TRBD1 (5 bases). The V end lost 1 base, the J end lost 16 bases, and 17 bases lay between the germline ends. CDR1 is LNHNV and CDR2 is YYDKDF in the germline V gene (reference sequence). This CDR3 region has 14 residues. The CDR3 DNA is TGTGCCACCAGCAGAGGAGGGGAGGGACGGTCGCTCCACTTT. This sequence encodes CATSRGGEGRSLHF.

V is TRBV6-6 and J is TRBJ1-4; D is possibly TRBD1 (6 bases). Trimming took off 6 bases at V and 7 bases at J, with 15 bases between the two ends. CDR3 length: 14 residues. Germline CDR1 reads MNHNY; CDR2 reads SVGAGI (reference sequence). The CDR3 sequence is CASRAGTSFEKLFF. Written as DNA, the CDR3 is TGTGCCAGCAGGGCCGGGACAAGTTTTGAAAAACTGTTTTTT.

The gene calls are TRBV29-1 and TRBJ1-1; maybe TRBD1 (5 bases). The CDR3 loop spans 14 amino acids. Germline CDR1 SQVTM, CDR2 ANQGSEA. V shed 7 bases and J shed 0 bases, with 15 bases lying between them. The CDR3 here is CSALRGLLNTEAFF. CDR3 nucleotides: TGCAGCGCCCTAAGGGGACTTCTGAACACTGAAGCTTTCTTT.

The chain recombines TRBV4-1 with TRBJ2-7; a weak D match, TRBD1 (6 bases). The V gene's germline CDR1 is MGHRA and CDR2 YSYEKL. Trimming left V 1 base short and J 3 bases short, with 10 bases between. The CDR3 sequence is 14 residues long. This CDR3 is CASSQGTVLYEQYF. The CDR3 nucleotides are TGCGCCAGCAGCCAAGGGACAGTACTCTACGAGCAGTACTTC.

The chain combines TRBV5-1 with TRBJ1-6; D gene uncertain. V was trimmed by 4 bases and J by 0 bases, leaving 8 bases between them. Germline assignment: CDR1 SGHRS and CDR2 YFSETQ. CDR3 length equals 15 residues. The CDR3 sequence: CASSGSGSYNSPLHF. The CDR3 bases are TGCGCCAGCAGCGGGAGTGGCTCCTATAATTCACCCCTCCACTTT.

The chain has TRBV6-5 and TRBJ2-1; D may be TRBD2 (7 bases). In germline, CDR1 is MNHEY, CDR2 SVGAGI. V lost 6 bases and J lost 8, with 20 bases in between. The CDR3 has 15 residues. The CDR3: CASSRQSTGRDEQFF. Here the CDR3 DNA reads TGTGCCAGCAGCCGACAATCAACAGGGAGGGATGAGCAGTTCTTC.

The chain employs TRBV28 and TRBJ1-1; D remains unclear. Trimming pared 4 bases from V and 0 bases from J, leaving 21 bases between. This CDR3 comprises 18 residues. Germline V gives CDR1 MDHEN, CDR2 SYDVKM. The CDR3 region is CASSSIEASKEMNTEAFF. CDR3 sequence (DNA): TGTGCCAGCAGTTCCATCGAGGCATCTAAGGAGATGAACACTGAAGCTTTCTTT.

The rearrangement joins TRBV15 to TRBJ1-5; no definite D call. Germline V gene lookup returns CDR1 LNHNV and CDR2 YYDKDF (reference sequence). V shed 1 base and J shed 5 bases, with 12 bases lying between them. The CDR3 extends over 15 amino acids. In DNA, the CDR3 is TGTGCCACCAGCAGAGGAAACACAGTATATCAGCCCCAGCATTTT. Translated: CATSRGNTVYQPQHF.

This chain connects TRBV5-1 to TRBJ1-1; D is unresolved. This CDR3 has 14 amino acids. Per the germline V gene, CDR1 is SGHRS and CDR2 is YFSETQ. Between the trimmed V and J ends, which lost 7 bases and 0 bases, there was a span of 13 bases. The DNA of the CDR3 is TGCGCCAGCCACTTACAGCCCATGAACACTGAAGCTTTCTTT. It encodes CASHLQPMNTEAFF.

This chain links TRBV28 with TRBJ1-6; no clear D gene. Germline CDR1 is MDHEN and CDR2 is SYDVKM. Trimming removed 3 bases at V and 6 bases at J, with 12 bases between. The CDR3 consists of 15 residues. CDR3 loop: CASSFAGMGNSPLHF. The CDR3 bases are TGTGCCAGCAGTTTCGCGGGGATGGGTAATTCACCCCTCCACTTT.

The count of this clone is one. J is TRBJ1-2 and V is TRBV7-3; D ambiguous. The CDR3 contains 12 residues. Germline CDR1 SGHTA, CDR2 FQGTGA. Trimming took off 4 bases at V and 7 bases at J, with 10 bases between the two ends. CDR3 in DNA: TGTGCCAGCAGCTCTCAGGTCTTTGGCTACACCTTC. Encoded protein: CASSSQVFGYTF.

The chain joins TRBV6-6 to TRBJ1-5; 7 positions agree with TRBD1. The CDR3 totals 15 residues. Per germline, CDR1 MNHNY and CDR2 SVGAGI (reference sequence). V shed 8 bases and J 2 bases; nucleotides not matched to a gene: 9. The CDR3 nucleotides read TGTGCCAGCTTCCAGCAGGGGGGCGGCAATCAGCCCCAGCATTTT. Protein product: CASFQQGGGNQPQHF.

This sequence joins TRBV28 and TRBJ1-4; D possibly corresponds to TRBD1 (5 bases). V was shortened by 1 base and J by 14 bases, with 11 bases between the two germline ends. The CDR3 runs to 12 residues. CDR1 MDHEN and CDR2 SYDVKM come from the germline V gene. The CDR3 DNA follows: TGTGCCAGCAGTTTATTCGCAGGGCCGCTGTTTTTT. This translates into CASSLFAGPLFF.

This clone was recorded many times. In the same sample, other DNA sequences code for this CDR3. This sequence joins TRBV4-1 and TRBJ1-2; D possibly corresponds to TRBD1 (6 bases). V dropped 1 base and J dropped 2 bases, with 11 bases sitting between them. The germline V gene encodes CDR1 MGHRA and CDR2 YSYEKL. CDR3 size: 15 residues. CDR3 DNA: TGCGCCAGCAGCCAAGGAACAGGGCCCAACTATGGCTACACCTTC. Encoded protein: CASSQGTGPNYGYTF.

The J gene is TRBJ2-2, the V gene TRBV6-1, with 12 bases fitting TRBD2. Germline lookup yields CDR1 MNHNS and CDR2 SASEGT. CDR3 size: 17 residues. The V segment lost 4 bases and the J segment 4 bases; nucleotides outside the gene matches: 7. CDR3 amino acids: CASSGLAGAIGTGELFF. The CDR3 region has the DNA TGTGCCAGCAGTGGACTAGCGGGGGCGATCGGCACCGGGGAGCTGTTTTTT.

The gene calls are TRBV15 and TRBJ1-5; D not resolved. The V end was cut by 1 base, the J end by 3 bases, with 13 bases between. The CDR3 runs 16 residues. Germline V lookup: CDR1 LNHNV, CDR2 YYDKDF (reference sequence). The CDR3 protein is CATSRARAGHNQPQHF. CDR3 DNA: TGTGCCACCAGCAGAGCTCGCGCAGGCCACAATCAGCCCCAGCATTTT. Full variable domain (remainder filled in from reference TRBV15 and TRBJ1-5): DAMVIQNPRYQVTQFGKPVTLSCSQTLNHNVMYWYQQKSSQAPKLLFHYYDKDFNNEADTPDNFQSRRPNTSFCFLDIRSPGLGDTAMYLCATSRARAGHNQPQHFGDGTRLSIL.

The chain employs TRBV24-1 and TRBJ2-1, with D possibly being TRBD1 (6 bases). This CDR3 is built from 16 residues. Germline V gives CDR1 KGHDR, CDR2 SFDVKD. Trimming took off 2 bases at V and 1 base at J, with 11 bases between the two ends. The CDR3 reads CATSDYQGNSYNEQFF. CDR3 DNA sequence: TGTGCCACCAGTGATTACCAGGGGAATTCCTACAATGAGCAGTTCTTC.

The chain employs TRBV1 and TRBJ1-4; the table assigns TRBD1, which was not confirmed against the DNA. TRBV1 corresponds to a pseudogene. The CDR3 totals 19 residues. In nucleotides, the CDR3 is TGCACCAGCAGCTCACCGACAGGACCAGGTAGGGCAACTAATGAAAAACTGTTTTTT. Protein product: CTSSSPTGPGRATNEKLFF.

This chain uses TRBV3-1 (or the pseudogene TRBV3-2) with TRBJ2-3, with D unresolved. Trimming stripped 4 bases from V and 0 bases from J, with 8 bases between. Germline CDR1 LGHDT, CDR2 YNNKEL (reference sequence). This CDR3 spans 14 amino acids. The CDR3 DNA reads TGTGCCAGCAGCCCGAGTTATAGCACAGATACGCAGTATTTT. Its translation: CASSPSYSTDTQYF.

This clone was seen only once. This chain uses TRBV12-3 or TRBV12-4 with TRBJ2-7; D perhaps matches TRBD1 (5 bases). This CDR3 has 12 residues. The V gene lost 5 bases and the J gene lost 4 bases, with 9 bases spanning the gap. The CDR3 loop reads CASSADSYEQYF. The CDR3 nucleotides read TGTGCCAGCAGTGCCGACAGTTACGAGCAGTACTTC.

The rearrangement links TRBV9 to TRBJ2-4, with 15 positions matching TRBD2. The CDR3 runs 17 residues. The V gene's germline CDR1 is SGDLS and CDR2 YYNGEE. V lost 3 bases to trimming and J lost 7 bases; unmatched junction nucleotides: 8. The CDR3 region has the DNA TGTGCCAGCAGCGCCGGACTAGCGGGGGGGCCCGGGAACATTCAGTACTTC. Its protein product is CASSAGLAGGPGNIQYF.